This T cell receptor (beta chain) comes out of a study of T cell responses to AZD1222 COVID-19 vaccine. Study findings and constraints: Across spike, vaccine-associated CD4 TCRs were found, dominant at 160-218 and 743-854.

Details on this clone: Its antigen is as yet unknown.

The V gene lost 6 bases and the J gene lost 11 bases, with 11 bases spanning the gap. Germline V gene data show CDR1 as DFQATT and CDR2 as SNEGSKA (reference sequence). The CDR3 is 10 residues long. Profiling relied on immunoSEQ multiplex PCR, and the TCRdb table lists in-frame clones only, not all of them. The table has about 120,000 clones, roughly 87% seen once. The rearrangement links TRBV20-1 to TRBJ1-3; tentative D call: TRBD1 (6 bases). Sequences were derived from peripheral blood, sampled on day 0 of AZD1222 vaccination. The clonotype comes from an adult in good health. CDR3 region: CSARGGAIYF. In DNA form, the CDR3 reads TGCAGTGCCCGGGGGGGCGCCATATATTTT.